This entry describes one T cell receptor beta chain. Generated by immunoSEQ multiplex PCR, the TCRdb table keeps only in-frame clones and is missing some. The table records 25,000 to 35,000 clones, about 90% of them present only once. This CDR3 has 17 residues. The germline V gene has CDR1 LNHDA and CDR2 SQIVND (reference sequence). The V gene lost 4 bases and the J gene lost 1 base, with 17 bases spanning the gap. The data were obtained in a study of T cell changes during pregnancy in multiple sclerosis. The specimen comprised peripheral blood, sampled in the first trimester of pregnancy. The receptor was derived from a female donor in good health, enrolled as a control in a pregnancy study. The chain links TRBV19 to TRBJ2-4; TRBD2 is a possible D gene (5 bases). CDR3 amino acids: CASSTERTVTAKNIQYF. In nucleotides, the CDR3 is TGTGCCAGTAGTACCGAGCGGACGGTAACCGCCAAAAACATTCAGTACTTC.